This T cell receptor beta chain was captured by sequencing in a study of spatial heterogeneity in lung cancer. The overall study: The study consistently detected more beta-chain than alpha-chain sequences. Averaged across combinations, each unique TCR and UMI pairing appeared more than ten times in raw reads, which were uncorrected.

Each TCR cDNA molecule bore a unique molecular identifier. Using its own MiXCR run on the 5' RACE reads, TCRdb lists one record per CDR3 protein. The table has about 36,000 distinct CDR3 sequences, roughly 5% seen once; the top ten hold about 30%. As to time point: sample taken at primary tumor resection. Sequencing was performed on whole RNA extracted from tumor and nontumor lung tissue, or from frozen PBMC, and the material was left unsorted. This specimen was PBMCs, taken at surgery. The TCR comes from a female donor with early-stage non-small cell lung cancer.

CDR3 DNA: TGCGCCAGCAGTGAGTCGACCCTCCCCCACGAGCAGTACTTC. It yields the protein CASSESTLPHEQYF. The V gene is TRBV10-1, the J gene TRBJ2-7, with D unresolved. Germline V gene lookup returns CDR1 WNHNN and CDR2 SYGVQD (reference sequence). This CDR3 is 14 amino acids long. Trimming removed 0 bases from V and 5 bases from J, with 11 bases in between.